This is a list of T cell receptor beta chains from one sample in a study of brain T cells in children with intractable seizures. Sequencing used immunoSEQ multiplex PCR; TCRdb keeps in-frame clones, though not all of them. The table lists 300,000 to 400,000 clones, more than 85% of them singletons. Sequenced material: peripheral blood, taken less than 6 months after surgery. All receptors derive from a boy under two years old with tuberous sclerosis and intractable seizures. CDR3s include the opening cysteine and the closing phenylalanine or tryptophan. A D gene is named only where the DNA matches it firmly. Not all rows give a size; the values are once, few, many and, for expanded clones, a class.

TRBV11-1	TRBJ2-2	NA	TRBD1	CASSKTGLSTGELFF	TGTGCCAGCAGCAAGACAGGGTTGAGCACCGGGGAGCTGTTTTTT
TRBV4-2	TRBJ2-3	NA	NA	CASSHTGGADTQYF	TGTGCCAGCAGCCACACAGGCGGTGCAGATACGCAGTATTTT
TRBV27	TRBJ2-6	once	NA	CASSLWSSGANVLTF	TGTGCCAGCAGTTTATGGTCCTCTGGGGCCAACGTCCTGACTTTC
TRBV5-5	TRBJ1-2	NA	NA	CASSFGPHGGYGYTF	TGTGCCAGCAGCTTCGGACCTCACGGTGGCTATGGCTACACCTTC
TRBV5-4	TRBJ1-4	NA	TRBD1	CASSGGQRPNEKLFF	TGTGCCAGCAGCGGGGGACAGCGGCCTAATGAAAAACTGTTTTTT
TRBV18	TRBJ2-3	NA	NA	CASSPLGARTDTQYF	TGTGCCAGCTCACCCCTCGGGGCCCGCACAGATACGCAGTATTTT
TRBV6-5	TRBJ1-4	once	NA	CASSSRGSEKLFF	TGTGCCAGCAGTTCCCGGGGTAGCGAAAAACTGTTTTTT
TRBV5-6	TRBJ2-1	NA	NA	CASITGTTGDEQFF	TGTGCCAGCATTACCGGGACCACCGGCGATGAGCAGTTCTTC
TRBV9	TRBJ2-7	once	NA	CASSVMVIEQGFEQYF	TGTGCCAGCAGCGTAATGGTGATTGAACAGGGTTTCGAGCAGTACTTC
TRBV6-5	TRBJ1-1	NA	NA	CASEEENTEAFF	TGTGCCAGCGAGGAAGAGAACACTGAAGCTTTCTTT
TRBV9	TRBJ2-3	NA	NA	CASSVATSPDSTDTQYF	TGTGCCAGCAGCGTAGCCACTAGTCCGGATAGCACAGATACGCAGTATTTT
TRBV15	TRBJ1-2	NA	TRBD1	CATSRDYRGYGYTF	TGTGCCACCAGCAGAGATTACAGGGGGTATGGCTACACCTTC
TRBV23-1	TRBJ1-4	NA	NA	CASSQSPRECCNEKLFF	TGCGCCAGCAGTCAATCCCCCAGGGAATGTTGTAATGAAAAACTGTTTTTT
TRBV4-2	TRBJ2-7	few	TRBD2	CASSPRLARDNYEQYF	TGTGCCAGCAGCCCTCGACTAGCGCGAGATAACTACGAGCAGTACTTC
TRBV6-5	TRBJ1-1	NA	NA	CASRFTGGNTEAFF	TGTGCCAGCAGGTTTACGGGAGGGAACACTGAAGCTTTCTTT
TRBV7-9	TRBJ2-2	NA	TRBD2	CASSFASGANTGELFF	TGTGCCAGCAGCTTTGCTAGCGGGGCGAACACCGGGGAGCTGTTTTTT
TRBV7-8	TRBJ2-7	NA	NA	CASSYTEGRYEQYF	TGTGCCAGCAGCTACACGGAAGGTCGCTACGAGCAGTACTTC
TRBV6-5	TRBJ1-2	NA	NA	CASSYGLTDGYTF	TGTGCCAGCAGTTACGGGCTTACGGATGGCTACACCTTC
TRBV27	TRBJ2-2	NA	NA	CASRLGSSGELFF	TGTGCCAGCAGGCTAGGGTCCTCCGGGGAGCTGTTTTTT
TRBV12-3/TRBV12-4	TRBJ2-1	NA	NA	CASRDPLDNEQFF	TGTGCCAGCCGGGACCCGTTGGACAATGAGCAGTTCTTC
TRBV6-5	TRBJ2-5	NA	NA	CASTNLTPAKETQYF	TGTGCCAGCACCAATCTGACTCCCGCAAAGGAGACCCAGTACTTC
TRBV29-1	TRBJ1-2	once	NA	CSVEDQGNYGYTF	TGCAGCGTTGAAGATCAGGGTAACTATGGCTACACCTTC
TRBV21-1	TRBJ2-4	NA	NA	CASSKVPLLGLLETGAKNIQYF	TGTGCCAGCAGCAAAGTACCCCTACTTGGCTTGTTGGAAACAGGGGCCAAAAACATTCAGTACTTC
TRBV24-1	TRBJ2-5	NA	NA	CATSEPRAPETQYF	TGTGCCACCAGTGAACCCCGGGCGCCAGAGACCCAGTACTTC